This is a list of T cell receptor beta chains from one sample in a study of T cell responses to AZD1222 COVID-19 vaccine. Measured with immunoSEQ multiplex PCR; TCRdb has only the in-frame clones, and not every one. The sample lists some 150,000 clones, 90% occurring once. Here the sequenced sample was peripheral blood, taken on day 0 of AZD1222 vaccination. These receptors all stem from an adult in good health. CDR3s include the opening cysteine and the closing phenylalanine or tryptophan. D genes are given only for firm matches. The size of a clone is reported for some rows only, either as once, few or many, or as a class for expanded clones.

>NA|TRBJ1-2|NA|TRBV28
CASSFARGRGDYGYTF
TGTGCCAGCAGTTTCGCCAGGGGCCGTGGGGACTATGGCTACACCTTC
>TRBD1|TRBJ1-1|once|TRBV11-2
CASSRRQGATEAFF
TGTGCCAGCAGCCGCCGACAGGGAGCCACTGAAGCTTTCTTT
>NA|TRBJ1-2|NA|TRBV4-3
CASSQDTGEGYGYTF
TGCGCCAGCAGCCAAGATACAGGCGAGGGCTATGGCTACACCTTC
>TRBD2|TRBJ2-1|NA|TRBV9
CASSWGQTSGLAGVDEQFF
TGTGCCAGCAGCTGGGGACAGACCTCGGGACTAGCGGGAGTGGATGAGCAGTTCTTC
>TRBD1|TRBJ2-7|NA|TRBV12-3/TRBV12-4
CASSLGQYEQYF
TGTGCCAGCAGCTTGGGACAGTACGAGCAGTACTTC
>NA|TRBJ1-2|NA|TRBV3-1/TRBV3-2
CASSQGKGDTYYGYTF
TGTGCCAGCAGCCAAGGAAAAGGCGACACATACTATGGCTACACCTTC
>NA|TRBJ2-7|NA|TRBV5-4
CASSLGGGSYEQYF
TGTGCCAGCAGCTTGGGAGGGGGCTCCTACGAGCAGTACTTC
>TRBD1|TRBJ1-2|NA|TRBV6-5
CASTADRGSDGYTF
TGTGCCAGCACCGCAGACAGGGGGTCGGATGGCTACACCTTC
>TRBD2|TRBJ2-1|NA|TRBV7-3
CASSLGTSGEQFF
TGTGCCAGCAGCTTAGGGACTAGCGGGGAGCAGTTCTTC
>NA|TRBJ2-7|NA|TRBV5-8
CASSPLRAGGVSYEQYF
TGTGCCAGCAGCCCCCTTCGAGCAGGGGGGGTGTCCTACGAGCAGTACTTC
>NA|TRBJ2-3|NA|TRBV3-1/TRBV3-2
CASSQEKNTDTQYF
TGTGCCAGCAGCCAAGAAAAGAACACAGATACGCAGTATTTT
>NA|TRBJ1-1|few|TRBV19
CASSRTEAFF
TGTGCCAGCTCCAGGACGGAGGCTTTCTTT
>NA|TRBJ1-1|NA|TRBV30
CAWTLQQNTEAFF
TGTGCCTGGACCCTACAACAGAACACTGAAGCTTTCTTT
>NA|TRBJ1-2|NA|TRBV7-9
CASSPFGDEVIYGYTF
TGTGCCAGCAGCCCTTTTGGGGACGAGGTAATCTATGGCTACACCTTC
>TRBD1|TRBJ1-1|NA|TRBV6-6
CASSWTGIMNTEAFF
TGTGCCAGCTCTTGGACAGGGATTATGAACACTGAAGCTTTCTTT
>TRBD1|TRBJ2-7|NA|TRBV19
CASSNADRDLSEQYF
TGTGCCAGTAGTAATGCGGACAGGGATCTGTCCGAGCAGTACTTC
>TRBD2|TRBJ2-1|NA|TRBV15
CATSRGLAGGRNEQFF
TGTGCCACCAGCAGAGGACTAGCGGGAGGTAGGAATGAGCAGTTCTTC
>TRBD1|TRBJ1-2|NA|TRBV9
CASSVIPQGVGRNYGYTF
TGTGCCAGCAGCGTAATCCCTCAGGGGGTTGGCAGGAACTATGGCTACACCTTC
>TRBD1|TRBJ1-1|NA|TRBV29-1
CSGSGTGGTEAFF
TGCAGCGGATCCGGGACAGGGGGGACTGAAGCTTTCTTT
>NA|TRBJ2-1|NA|TRBV24-1
CATSDVARDYNEQFF
TGTGCCACCAGTGATGTGGCCAGGGACTACAATGAGCAGTTCTTC
>NA|TRBJ1-5|NA|TRBV19
CASKLSYSNQPQHF
TGTGCCTCAAAACTGAGTTATAGCAATCAGCCCCAGCATTTT
>NA|TRBJ1-4|NA|TRBV10-3
CAISESSRTNEKLFF
TGTGCCATCAGTGAGTCGAGCCGTACTAATGAAAAACTGTTTTTT
>TRBD2|TRBJ2-5|once|TRBV11-2
CASSLGVREGRGKTQYF
TGTGCCAGCAGCTTGGGGGTGCGGGAGGGGAGAGGGAAGACCCAGTACTTC
>NA|TRBJ1-1|NA|TRBV19
CASSPIGGLDTEAFF
TGTGCCAGTAGTCCTATCGGGGGGCTGGACACTGAAGCTTTCTTT
>NA|TRBJ2-1|once|TRBV27
CASSYTRVNEQFF
TGTGCCAGCAGTTACACGAGGGTCAATGAGCAGTTCTTC
>TRBD1|TRBJ2-7|NA|TRBV6-5
CAGSDRGIHEQYF
TGTGCCGGTTCGGACAGGGGAATCCACGAGCAGTACTTC